This is a list of T cell receptor beta chains from one sample in a study of identifying expanded T cells in peripheral blood. The protocol was immunoSEQ multiplex PCR, while the TCRdb copy is restricted to in-frame clones and leaves out a portion. The sample records 50,000 to 75,000 clones, more than 75% being singletons. Sequencing was done on a sample of blood. The receptors stem from a person aged 18 to 75 in good health. Each CDR3 is given without its conserved first and last residue. Fields, in order: D gene, clone size, V gene, J gene, CDR3 protein. A D gene is named only where the DNA matches it firmly. Clone size is shown for a subset of rows, as once, few, many or a class of expanded clone.

d_gene: NA
abundance: NA
v_gene: TRBV6-6
j_gene: TRBJ2-5
CDR3aa: ASSYQGRGETQY

d_gene: NA
abundance: few
v_gene: TRBV5-6
j_gene: TRBJ1-6
CDR3aa: ASSLDQGNSPLH

d_gene: TRBD1
abundance: NA
v_gene: TRBV6-6
j_gene: TRBJ1-5
CDR3aa: ASSYTDRGNQPQH

d_gene: NA
abundance: NA
v_gene: TRBV6-4
j_gene: TRBJ2-1
CDR3aa: ASSPGLSSYNEQF

d_gene: TRBD2
abundance: NA
v_gene: TRBV28
j_gene: TRBJ2-1
CDR3aa: ASSKRGGQYNEQF

d_gene: NA
abundance: NA
v_gene: TRBV5-1
j_gene: TRBJ2-7
CDR3aa: ASSEGLRGEQY

d_gene: NA
abundance: NA
v_gene: TRBV6-1
j_gene: TRBJ2-3
CDR3aa: ASSRTDTQY

d_gene: TRBD1
abundance: NA
v_gene: TRBV5-6
j_gene: TRBJ1-4
CDR3aa: ASSYRGTNEKLF

d_gene: TRBD1
abundance: NA
v_gene: TRBV6-1
j_gene: TRBJ1-4
CDR3aa: ASCGFDREEKLF

d_gene: NA
abundance: NA
v_gene: TRBV14
j_gene: TRBJ2-1
CDR3aa: ASSQDLGYSPYNEQF

d_gene: TRBD2
abundance: NA
v_gene: TRBV15
j_gene: TRBJ2-2
CDR3aa: ATSRSQAGGLAGELF

d_gene: NA
abundance: few
v_gene: TRBV19
j_gene: TRBJ1-4
CDR3aa: ASIGAGSAQKLF

d_gene: NA
abundance: NA
v_gene: TRBV29-1
j_gene: TRBJ2-7
CDR3aa: SVEAETRYYEQY

d_gene: TRBD1
abundance: NA
v_gene: TRBV7-8
j_gene: TRBJ2-5
CDR3aa: ASSLTGVRETQY

d_gene: NA
abundance: NA
v_gene: TRBV9
j_gene: TRBJ2-6
CDR3aa: ASSPKTGGANVLT

d_gene: TRBD1
abundance: NA
v_gene: TRBV6-5
j_gene: TRBJ1-6
CDR3aa: ASSYSTGDEFTLH

d_gene: TRBD1
abundance: NA
v_gene: TRBV30
j_gene: TRBJ1-1
CDR3aa: AWRGGQFEAF

d_gene: NA
abundance: NA
v_gene: TRBV11-2
j_gene: TRBJ2-1
CDR3aa: ASSLAREDNEQF

d_gene: NA
abundance: NA
v_gene: TRBV5-1
j_gene: TRBJ2-3
CDR3aa: ASSLSAPTDTQY

d_gene: NA
abundance: NA
v_gene: TRBV6-1
j_gene: TRBJ1-5
CDR3aa: ASSERGGGIGNQPQH

d_gene: NA
abundance: NA
v_gene: TRBV5-4
j_gene: TRBJ2-7
CDR3aa: ASSLKGGPSYEQY

d_gene: NA
abundance: NA
v_gene: TRBV18
j_gene: TRBJ2-7
CDR3aa: ASSQGEGPYEQY

d_gene: TRBD1
abundance: NA
v_gene: TRBV6-5
j_gene: TRBJ1-1
CDR3aa: ASTLGQALNTEAF

d_gene: NA
abundance: NA
v_gene: TRBV10-2
j_gene: TRBJ1-3
CDR3aa: ASRPAGAGNTIY

d_gene: NA
abundance: NA
v_gene: TRBV27
j_gene: TRBJ2-1
CDR3aa: ASSFEGVAYNEQF

d_gene: TRBD1
abundance: once
v_gene: TRBV5-5
j_gene: TRBJ1-3
CDR3aa: ASSTIPQGMGNTIY

d_gene: TRBD1
abundance: NA
v_gene: TRBV10-1
j_gene: TRBJ2-1
CDR3aa: ASSIGQGAYEQF

d_gene: NA
abundance: NA
v_gene: TRBV7-2
j_gene: TRBJ2-7
CDR3aa: ASTAARGTAPEQY

d_gene: NA
abundance: NA
v_gene: TRBV9
j_gene: TRBJ2-5
CDR3aa: ASSVGLRGDETQY

d_gene: NA
abundance: NA
v_gene: TRBV5-5
j_gene: TRBJ2-5
CDR3aa: ASSLLPRVGETQY

d_gene: TRBD2
abundance: NA
v_gene: TRBV29-1
j_gene: TRBJ2-7
CDR3aa: SVGGLAGGSSYEQY

d_gene: NA
abundance: NA
v_gene: TRBV7-2
j_gene: TRBJ1-3
CDR3aa: ASSPGLRSGNTIY

d_gene: NA
abundance: NA
v_gene: TRBV18
j_gene: TRBJ1-1
CDR3aa: ASSPKNSDSNEAF

d_gene: NA
abundance: NA
v_gene: TRBV27
j_gene: TRBJ2-3
CDR3aa: ASSLGLSTDTQY

d_gene: NA
abundance: once
v_gene: TRBV6-4
j_gene: TRBJ2-2
CDR3aa: ASSEIGTGELF